A single TCR beta chain is shown here with its context. What it recognizes is unknown. CDR3 length: 17 amino acids. The V end lost 4 bases, the J end lost 0 bases, and 17 bases lay between the germline ends. The V gene's germline CDR1 is SGHVS and CDR2 FNYEAQ. In the source study's methods: Conventional T cell pools: 90,000 to 120,000 distinct patient, about 150,000 donor TCRbeta sequences. Clones were read by immunoSEQ multiplex PCR, and TCRdb kept only the in-frame ones, dropping some. That table furnishes V, J and clone size, whereas the DNA furnished D and trimming. The sample lists fewer than 30,000 clones; approximately 96% were seen once. Conventional CD4 T cells were sorted as CD4+CD127+ cells. These data are taken from a study of B cell selection in AIRE deficiency. Findings and caveats of the study: Only TCRbeta was sequenced; approximately 37% of shared healthy Treg sequences appeared in Tconv.

Material: CD4+CD127+ conventional T cells sorted from PBMCs. The genes are TRBV7-6 and TRBJ2-3; D is ambiguous. This TCR derives from a human donor in good health. Here the CDR3 DNA reads TGTGCCAGCAGCTCAAATCCGGCGACGTATAGCACAGATACGCAGTATTTT. Residues: CASSSNPATYSTDTQYF.